A single TCR beta chain is shown here with its context. This entry comes from a study of cytomegalovirus exposure and HLA in healthy donors. CDR1 LNHDA and CDR2 SQIVND come from the germline V gene (reference sequence). This CDR3 has 14 residues. Trimming at V came to 6 bases and at J to 4 bases, leaving 7 bases not matched to a gene. The primer mix had 60 Vbeta and 13 Jbeta primers. Authors' analysis steps: The count from a later analysis was about 80 million unique TCR beta chains, 9 million to 12 million of them shared. The method was immunoSEQ multiplex PCR; TCRdb's version includes in-frame clones alone and lacks a portion of them. The DNA gave D and trimming, while V, J and clone size come from that table. The table has approximately 150,000 clones, over 70% seen once.

The source is a woman aged 25 to 39 in good health and CMV-seropositive. Sequencing was done on a sample of PBMCs. The rearrangement links TRBV19 to TRBJ1-1; 8 bases agree with TRBD1. CDR3 sequence reads: CASSAPQGGTEAFF. The DNA of the CDR3 is TGTGCCAGTAGCGCCCCACAGGGGGGCACTGAAGCTTTCTTT.